This record looks at one T cell receptor beta chain sequence and its context. Study processing details: Estimation of nucleated cell counts relied on the amplification of reference gene primers. Generated by immunoSEQ multiplex PCR, the TCRdb table keeps only in-frame clones and is missing some. The V and J calls and clone size are taken from that table; D and trimming were inferred from the DNA. This sample has 65,000 to 75,000 clones, with 89% found just once. This entry is derived from a study of blood T cell repertoires in COVID-19. Study as a whole: The samples span acute and convalescent COVID-19 from the United States, Italy and Spain. Sample material is recorded as cDNA or gDNA derived from T cells, B-cell-depleted T cells, or PBMCs.

Germline V CDR1 and CDR2: SNHLY, FYNNEI. The CDR3 length is 17 residues. V was shortened by 5 bases and J by 2 bases, with 16 bases between the two germline ends. The sample was peripheral blood. The V gene is TRBV2, the J gene TRBJ1-6; D is undetermined. The source is a woman between 45 and 65 years old with active COVID-19. For the CDR3, the DNA is TGTGCCAGCAGTCTGGACTCCGGGCTCACCTATAATTCACCCCTCCACTTT. Its protein is CASSLDSGLTYNSPLHF.